The present T cell receptor (beta chain) was sequenced within a study of CD8 T cells in ankylosing spondylitis. TCRdb fed the 5' RACE reads into MiXCR, producing one record per CDR3 protein. Of 800,000 to 900,000 distinct CDR3 sequences in the sample, approximately 12% were seen once. Worth noting for this clonotype: Its specificity is unknown.

Whole-study results and caveats: The study identified a TCR beta motif of several highly homologous variants that appeared characteristic of ankylosing spondylitis blood.

The source material was blood, either unsorted or a sorted T cell fraction (not recorded which). The source of this sequence is a male donor with ankylosing spondylitis.

The CDR3 region is CASGKTGKGYTF. The CDR3 bases are TGTGCTAGTGGAAAAACAGGGAAAGGCTACACCTTC. The rearrangement uses TRBV12-5 and TRBJ1-2; weak D call: TRBD1 (6 bases). The CDR3 covers 12 residues. V was trimmed by 6 bases and J by 8 bases, leaving 13 bases between them. Germline CDR1 and CDR2: LGHNT and FRNRAP.